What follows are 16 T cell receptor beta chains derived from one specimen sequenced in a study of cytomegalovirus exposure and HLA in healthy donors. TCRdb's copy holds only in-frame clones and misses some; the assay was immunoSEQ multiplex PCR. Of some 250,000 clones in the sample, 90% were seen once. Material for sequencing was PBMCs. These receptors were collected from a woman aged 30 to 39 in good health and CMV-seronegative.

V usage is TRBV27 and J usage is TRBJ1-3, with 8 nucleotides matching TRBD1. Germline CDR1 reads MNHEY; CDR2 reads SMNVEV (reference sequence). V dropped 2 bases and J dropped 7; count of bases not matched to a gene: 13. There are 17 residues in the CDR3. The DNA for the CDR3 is TGTGCCAGCAGTTTACGACCCCCAGGGGGCGTTTGGAACACCATATATTTT. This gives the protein CASSLRPPGGVWNTIYF.

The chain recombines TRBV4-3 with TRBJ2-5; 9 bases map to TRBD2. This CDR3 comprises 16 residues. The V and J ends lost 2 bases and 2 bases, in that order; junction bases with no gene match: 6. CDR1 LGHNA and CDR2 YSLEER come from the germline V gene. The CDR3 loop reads CASSQKAGGLQETQYF. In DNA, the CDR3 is TGCGCCAGCAGCCAAAAAGCGGGAGGCCTGCAAGAGACCCAGTACTTC.

CDR3 residues: CASRLPTGTASTDTQYF. CDR3 DNA: TGTGCCAGCAGGCTGCCAACCGGGACAGCTTCCACAGATACGCAGTATTTT. This chain uses TRBV28 with TRBJ2-3, with TRBD1 identical over 7 bases. V shed 6 bases and J 2 bases; nucleotides not matched to a gene: 14. The CDR3 is 17 residues long. Germline CDR1 MDHEN, CDR2 SYDVKM.

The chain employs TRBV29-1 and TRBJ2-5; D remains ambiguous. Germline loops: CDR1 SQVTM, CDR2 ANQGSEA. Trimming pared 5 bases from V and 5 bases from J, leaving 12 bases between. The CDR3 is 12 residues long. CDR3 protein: CSVSPDRETQYF. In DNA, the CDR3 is TGCAGCGTTAGCCCGGACCGGGAGACCCAGTACTTC.

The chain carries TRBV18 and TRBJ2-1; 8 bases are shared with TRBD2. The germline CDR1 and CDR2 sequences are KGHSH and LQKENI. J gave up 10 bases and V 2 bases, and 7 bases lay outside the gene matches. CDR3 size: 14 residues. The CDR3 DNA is TGTGCCAGCTCACCAAGGGCGGGAGGACGAGAGCAGTTCTTC. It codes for CASSPRAGGREQFF.

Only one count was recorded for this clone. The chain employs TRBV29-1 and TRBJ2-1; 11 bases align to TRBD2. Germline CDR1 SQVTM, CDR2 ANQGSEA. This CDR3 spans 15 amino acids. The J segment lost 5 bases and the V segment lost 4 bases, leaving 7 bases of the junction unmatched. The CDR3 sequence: CSVVTSGSSHNEQFF. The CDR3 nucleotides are TGCAGCGTTGTAACTAGCGGGAGTTCCCACAATGAGCAGTTCTTC.

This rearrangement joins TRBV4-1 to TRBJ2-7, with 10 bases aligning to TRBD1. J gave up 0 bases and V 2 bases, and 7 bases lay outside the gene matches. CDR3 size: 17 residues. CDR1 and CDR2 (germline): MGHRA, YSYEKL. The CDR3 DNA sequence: TGCGCCAGCAGCCAACAGACAGGGGGCTTCAGCTCCTACGAGCAGTACTTC. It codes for CASSQQTGGFSSYEQYF.

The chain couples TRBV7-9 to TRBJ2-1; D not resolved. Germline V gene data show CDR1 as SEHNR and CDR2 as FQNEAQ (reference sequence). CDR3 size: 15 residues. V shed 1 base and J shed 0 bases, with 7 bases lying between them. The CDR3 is CASSLEVGSYNEQFF. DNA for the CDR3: TGTGCCAGCAGCTTAGAAGTTGGCTCCTACAATGAGCAGTTCTTC.

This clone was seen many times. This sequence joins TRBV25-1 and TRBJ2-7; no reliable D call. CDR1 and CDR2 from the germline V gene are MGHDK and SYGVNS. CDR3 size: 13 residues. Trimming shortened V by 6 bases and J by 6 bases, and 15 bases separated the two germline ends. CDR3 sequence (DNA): TGTGCCAGCAGAGTCACAGATAGTATCGAGCAGTACTTC. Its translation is CASRVTDSIEQYF.

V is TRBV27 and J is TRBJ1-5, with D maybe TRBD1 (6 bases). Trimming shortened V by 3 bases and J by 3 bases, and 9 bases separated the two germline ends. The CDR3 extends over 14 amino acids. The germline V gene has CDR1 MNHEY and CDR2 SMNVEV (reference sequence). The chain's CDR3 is CASSFQGPNQPQHF. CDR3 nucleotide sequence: TGTGCCAGCAGTTTCCAGGGGCCCAATCAGCCCCAGCATTTT.

CDR3 loop: CASSLSGGHNTEAFF. Here the CDR3 DNA reads TGTGCCAGCAGTTTATCCGGGGGGCATAACACTGAAGCTTTCTTT. The V call is TRBV27, the J call TRBJ1-1; D is perhaps TRBD1 (6 bases). CDR1 and CDR2 from the germline V gene are MNHEY and SMNVEV (reference sequence). The CDR3 consists of 15 residues. The ends were cut back, 0 bases at V and 2 bases at J, with 10 bases in the middle.

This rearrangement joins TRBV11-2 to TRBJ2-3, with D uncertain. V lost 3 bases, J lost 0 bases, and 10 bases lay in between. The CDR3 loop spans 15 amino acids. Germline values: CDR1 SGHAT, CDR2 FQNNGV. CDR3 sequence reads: CASSLPPYSTDTQYF. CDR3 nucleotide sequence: TGTGCCAGCAGCTTGCCTCCCTACAGCACAGATACGCAGTATTTT.

The CDR3 loop reads CASSLSRGRNEQFF. For the CDR3, the DNA is TGCGCCAGCAGCTTGAGCAGGGGGCGGAATGAGCAGTTCTTC. This chain links TRBV5-1 with TRBJ2-1, with 8 bases fitting TRBD1. Germline CDR1 and CDR2: SGHRS and YFSETQ. The CDR3 contains 14 residues. V dropped 1 base and J dropped 7; count of bases not matched to a gene: 4.

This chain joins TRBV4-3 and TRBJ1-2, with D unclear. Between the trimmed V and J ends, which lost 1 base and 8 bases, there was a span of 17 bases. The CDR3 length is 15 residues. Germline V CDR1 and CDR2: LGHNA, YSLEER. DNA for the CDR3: TGCGCCAGCAGCCAAGTGGCCGCCCCTCGTGGCGGCTACACCTTC. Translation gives CASSQVAAPRGGYTF.

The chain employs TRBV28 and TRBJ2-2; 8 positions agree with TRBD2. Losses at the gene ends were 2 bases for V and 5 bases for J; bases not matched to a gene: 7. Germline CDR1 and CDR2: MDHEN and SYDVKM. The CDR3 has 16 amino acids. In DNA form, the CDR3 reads TGTGCCAGCAGTTTAGGGGCGGGAGGCCAGACCGGGGAGCTGTTTTTT. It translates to CASSLGAGGQTGELFF.

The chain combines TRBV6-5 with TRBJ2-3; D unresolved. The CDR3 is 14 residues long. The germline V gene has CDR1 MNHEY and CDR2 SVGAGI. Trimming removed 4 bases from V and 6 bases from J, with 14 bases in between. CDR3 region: CASSFGGIRDTQYF. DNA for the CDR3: TGTGCCAGCAGTTTCGGCGGAATTAGGGATACGCAGTATTTT.